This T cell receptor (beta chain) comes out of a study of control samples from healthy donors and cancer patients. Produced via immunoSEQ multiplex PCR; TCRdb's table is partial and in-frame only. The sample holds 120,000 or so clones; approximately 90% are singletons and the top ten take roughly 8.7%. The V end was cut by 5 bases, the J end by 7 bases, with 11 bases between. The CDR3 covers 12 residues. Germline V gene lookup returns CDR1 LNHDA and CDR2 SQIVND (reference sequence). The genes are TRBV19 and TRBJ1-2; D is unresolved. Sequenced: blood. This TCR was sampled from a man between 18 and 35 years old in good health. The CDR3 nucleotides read TGTGCCAGTAGTGGGAATGTGTTTGGCTACACCTTC. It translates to CASSGNVFGYTF. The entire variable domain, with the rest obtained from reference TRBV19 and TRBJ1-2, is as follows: DGGITQSPKYLFRKEGQNVTLSCEQNLNHDAMYWYRQDPGQGLRLIYYSQIVNDFQKGDIAEGYSVSREKKESFPLTVTSAQKNPTAFYLCASSGNVFGYTFGSGTRLTVV.